The source of this T cell receptor (beta chain) is a study of T cells after yellow fever vaccination. Study-level information: For low cell numbers, libraries were made with SMART-Seq v4 Ultra Low Input.

The study's findings and limits: Compared with primary, the secondary response was weaker and peaked at day 5, not 15. Highly abundant clonotypes carried over from the bulk population could end up in FACS-sorted repertoires as contaminants.

This clonotype was seen ten or more times. No antigen is known for it. As TCR cDNA was made by 5'RACE template switching, a universal primer site and UMIs were added. Each CDR3 protein is one row after TCRdb ran MiXCR on the 5' RACE reads. The data show a few hundred thousand distinct CDR3 sequences, around 3.9% seen once. This clonotype originated in a man aged 18-30 years who received the YFV17D yellow fever vaccine. This specimen was PBMCs, taken 5 days after the yellow fever booster vaccination.

This CDR3 reads CASSLVADWEQFF. CDR3 coding DNA: TGTGCCAGCAGCTTAGTAGCCGATTGGGAGCAGTTCTTC. This chain joins TRBV7-8 and TRBJ2-1, with no clear D. Germline V CDR1 and CDR2: SGHVS, FQNEAQ. The CDR3 runs to 13 residues. V was shortened by 1 base and J by 10 bases, with 11 bases between the two germline ends. The variable domain in full, completed from reference TRBV7-8 and TRBJ2-1, reads GAGVSQSPRYKVAKRGQDVALRCDPISGHVSLFWYQQALGQGPEFLTYFQNEAQLDKSGLPSDRFFAERPEGSVSTLKIQRTQQEDSAVYLCASSLVADWEQFFGPGTRLTVL.